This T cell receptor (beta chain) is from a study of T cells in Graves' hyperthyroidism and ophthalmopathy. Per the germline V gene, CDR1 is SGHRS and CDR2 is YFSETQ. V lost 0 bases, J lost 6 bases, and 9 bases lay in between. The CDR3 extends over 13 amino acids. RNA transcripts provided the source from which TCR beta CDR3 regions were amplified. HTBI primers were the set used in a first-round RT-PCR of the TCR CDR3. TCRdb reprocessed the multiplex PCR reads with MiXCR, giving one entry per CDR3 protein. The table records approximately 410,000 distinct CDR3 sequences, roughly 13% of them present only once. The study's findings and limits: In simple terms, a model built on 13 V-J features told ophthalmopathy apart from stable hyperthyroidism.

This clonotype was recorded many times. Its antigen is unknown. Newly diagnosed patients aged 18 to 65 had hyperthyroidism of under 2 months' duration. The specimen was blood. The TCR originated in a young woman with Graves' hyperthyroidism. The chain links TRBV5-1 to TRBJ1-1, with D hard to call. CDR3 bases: TGCGCCAGCAGCTTGGAGGAGGCAGCTGAAGCTTTCTTT. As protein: CASSLEEAAEAFF.